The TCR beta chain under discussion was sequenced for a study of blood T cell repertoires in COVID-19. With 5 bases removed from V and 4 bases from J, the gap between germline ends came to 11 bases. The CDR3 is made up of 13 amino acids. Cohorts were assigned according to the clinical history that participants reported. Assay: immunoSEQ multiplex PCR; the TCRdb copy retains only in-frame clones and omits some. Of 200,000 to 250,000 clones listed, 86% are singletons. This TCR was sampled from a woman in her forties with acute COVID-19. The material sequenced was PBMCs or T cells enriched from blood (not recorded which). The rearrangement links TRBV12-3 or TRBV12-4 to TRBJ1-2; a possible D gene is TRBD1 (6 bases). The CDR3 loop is CASSRQAGYGYTF. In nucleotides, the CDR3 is TGTGCCAGCAGTCGACAGGCCGGCTATGGCTACACCTTC.